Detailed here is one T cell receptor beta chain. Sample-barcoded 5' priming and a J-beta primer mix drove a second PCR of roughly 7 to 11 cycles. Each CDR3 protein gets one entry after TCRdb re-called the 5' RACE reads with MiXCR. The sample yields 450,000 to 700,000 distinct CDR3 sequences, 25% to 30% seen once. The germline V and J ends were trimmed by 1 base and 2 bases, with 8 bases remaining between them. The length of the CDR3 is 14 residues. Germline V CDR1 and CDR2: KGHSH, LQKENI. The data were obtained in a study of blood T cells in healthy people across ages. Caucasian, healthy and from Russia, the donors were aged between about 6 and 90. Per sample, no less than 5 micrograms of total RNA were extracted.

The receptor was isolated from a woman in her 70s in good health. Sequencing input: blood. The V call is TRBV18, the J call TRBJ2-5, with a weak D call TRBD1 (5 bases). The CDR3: CASSPLDRQETQYF. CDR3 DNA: TGTGCCAGCTCACCACTTGACAGACAAGAGACCCAGTACTTC.